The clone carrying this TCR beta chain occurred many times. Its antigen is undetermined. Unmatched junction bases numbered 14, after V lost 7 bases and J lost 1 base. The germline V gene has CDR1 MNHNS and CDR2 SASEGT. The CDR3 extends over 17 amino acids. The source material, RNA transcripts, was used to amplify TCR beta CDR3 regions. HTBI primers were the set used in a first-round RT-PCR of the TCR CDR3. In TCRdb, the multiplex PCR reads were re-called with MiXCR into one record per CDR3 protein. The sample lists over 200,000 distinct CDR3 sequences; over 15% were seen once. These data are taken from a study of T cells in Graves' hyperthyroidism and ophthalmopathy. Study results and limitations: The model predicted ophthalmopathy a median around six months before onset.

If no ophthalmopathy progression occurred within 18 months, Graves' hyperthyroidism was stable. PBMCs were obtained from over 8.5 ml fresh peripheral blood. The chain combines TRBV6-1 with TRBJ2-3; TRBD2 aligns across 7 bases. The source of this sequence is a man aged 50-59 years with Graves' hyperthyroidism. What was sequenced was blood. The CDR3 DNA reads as TGTGCCAGCAACCTGAATGGGCGGGAGCGAGGCACAGATACGCAGTATTTT. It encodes CASNLNGRERGTDTQYF.